The 29 T cell receptor beta chains listed next were all sequenced from one sample in a study of early T cells in non-severe SARS-CoV-2 infection. TCRdb analysed the 5' RACE reads with MiXCR anew, one entry per CDR3 protein. The table lists some 71,000 distinct CDR3 sequences, roughly 13% of them singletons, with about 14% in the top ten. The source material was whole blood. The receptors were gathered from an adult who was a healthcare worker with PCR-confirmed SARS-CoV-2 infection or an uninfected control (not recorded which).

This clonotype came up many times. This chain joins TRBV6-6 and TRBJ2-7, with D possibly called TRBD1 or TRBD2 (5 bases each). This CDR3 is built from 16 residues. CDR1 and CDR2 from the germline V gene are MNHNY and SVGAGI (reference sequence). V lost 0 bases and J lost 6, with 18 bases in between. DNA of the CDR3: TGTGCCAGCAGTTACTCGAATGGGGGAAAGGGACGCGAGCAGTACTTC. Translating it yields CASSYSNGGKGREQYF.

The genes are TRBV5-1 and TRBJ2-7; D unclear. V lost 1 base, J lost 0 bases, and 8 bases lay in between. There are 14 residues in the CDR3. Germline CDR1 and CDR2: SGHRS and YFSETQ. The DNA of the CDR3 is TGCGCCAGCAGCTTGCTGACGGACTCCTACGAGCAGTACTTC. This translates into CASSLLTDSYEQYF.

The sample holds a few counts of this clonotype. The J gene is TRBJ1-6, the V gene TRBV9; D unresolved. Germline CDR1 reads SGDLS; CDR2 reads YYNGEE. CDR3 size: 15 residues. Trimming removed 0 bases from V and 10 bases from J, with 14 bases in between. The CDR3 DNA reads TGTGCCAGCAGCGTAGACGGGGTTACGGGATCACCCCTCCACTTT. Its protein product is CASSVDGVTGSPLHF. The entire variable domain, with the rest obtained from reference TRBV9 and TRBJ1-6, is as follows: DSGVTQTPKHLITATGQRVTLRCSPRSGDLSVYWYQQSLDQGLQFLIQYYNGEERAKGNILERFSAQQFPDLHSELNLSSLELGDSALYFCASSVDGVTGSPLHFGNGTRLTVT.

This clonotype was detected ten times or more. The V call is TRBV11-2, the J call TRBJ2-2; 8 bases fit TRBD1. Trimming removed 5 bases from V and 5 bases from J; junction bases left unmatched: 13. The CDR3 consists of 17 residues. The germline V gene encodes CDR1 SGHAT and CDR2 FQNNGV. The DNA of the CDR3 is TGTGCCAGCAGCCCACTAAGGGCCGGGACAGGTACCGGGGAGCTGTTTTTT. Translation gives CASSPLRAGTGTGELFF. Drawing the rest from reference TRBV11-2 and TRBJ2-2, the complete variable domain is EAGVAQSPRYKIIEKRQSVAFWCNPISGHATLYWYQQILGQGPKLLIQFQNNGVVDDSQLPKDRFSAERLKGVDSTLKIQPAKLEDSAVYLCASSPLRAGTGTGELFFGEGSRLTVL.

The V gene is TRBV5-1, the J gene TRBJ2-4; perhaps TRBD2 as D (6 bases). Germline values: CDR1 SGHRS, CDR2 YFSETQ. V was shortened by 4 bases and J by 4 bases, with 12 bases between the two germline ends. The CDR3 spans 14 residues. The CDR3: CASSAGLEKNIQYF. The CDR3 DNA follows: TGCGCCAGCAGCGCGGGACTGGAGAAAAACATTCAGTACTTC.

Only one count was recorded for this clonotype. The V gene is TRBV7-9, the J gene TRBJ1-2; a possible D gene is TRBD1 (5 bases). The CDR3 totals 13 residues. The V gene's germline CDR1 is SEHNR and CDR2 FQNEAQ (reference sequence). V was shortened by 1 base and J by 2 bases, with 5 bases between the two germline ends. The CDR3 DNA is TGTGCCAGCAGCTTAGGGGACAACTATGGCTACACCTTC. Its translation: CASSLGDNYGYTF. Together with reference TRBV7-9 and TRBJ1-2, the CDR3 gives the full variable domain: DTGVSQNPRHKITKRGQNVTFRCDPISEHNRLYWYRQTLGQGPEFLTYFQNEAQLEKSRLLSDRFSAERPKGSFSTLEIQRTEQGDSAMYLCASSLGDNYGYTFGSGTRLTVV.

There are many counts of this clonotype. The chain has TRBV12-3 or TRBV12-4 and TRBJ2-1; 8 bases agree with TRBD2. This CDR3 is 13 amino acids long. With V trimmed by 8 bases and J by 8 bases, 8 bases remained unmatched. The CDR3 loop is CASRSTSVDEQFF. The CDR3 DNA reads TGTGCCAGCCGCTCGACTAGCGTCGATGAGCAGTTCTTC.

CDR3 DNA sequence: TGCGCCAGCAGCCAACTACAGGGGATCGGAAACACCATATATTTT. This gives the protein CASSQLQGIGNTIYF. The rearrangement uses TRBV4-3 and TRBJ1-3; TRBD1 aligns across 7 bases. J was trimmed by 4 bases and V by 2 bases; bases with no gene match: 5. The germline V gene has CDR1 LGHNA and CDR2 YSLEER. The CDR3 extends over 15 amino acids.

This chain joins TRBV18 and TRBJ2-7, with 8 bases that match TRBD1. CDR3 length: 12 residues. Germline V gene data show CDR1 as KGHSH and CDR2 as LQKENI. The V and J ends lost 6 bases and 5 bases, in that order; junction bases with no gene match: 3. CDR3 loop: CASSLDRDEQYF. Written as DNA, the CDR3 is TGTGCCAGCTCCCTGGACAGGGACGAGCAGTACTTC.

This clonotype was counted ten times or more. This chain links TRBV18 with TRBJ1-3; TRBD1 matches 9 bases. V shed 6 bases and J 0 bases; nucleotides not matched to a gene: 6. Looked up from germline, CDR1 is KGHSH and CDR2 is LQKENI. The CDR3 loop spans 16 amino acids. In DNA form, the CDR3 reads TGTGCCAGCTCTCGCGGACAGGGGATCTCTGGAAACACCATATATTTT. Encoded protein: CASSRGQGISGNTIYF.

In its sample, this clonotype was seen many times. This sequence joins TRBV20-1 and TRBJ2-1; possibly TRBD2 for D (7 bases). Germline CDR1 and CDR2: DFQATT and SNEGSKA (reference sequence). V lost 4 bases to trimming and J lost 4 bases, with 20 bases between them. This CDR3 comprises 16 residues. The chain's CDR3 is CSATTVRGALYNEQFF. The CDR3 nucleotides are TGCAGTGCTACGACCGTACGGGGGGCGTTATACAATGAGCAGTTCTTC.

This clonotype was detected a few times. The chain recombines TRBV5-1 with TRBJ2-5; D call uncertain. Germline values: CDR1 SGHRS, CDR2 YFSETQ. CDR3 size: 13 residues. V was pared by 5 bases and J by 2 bases, with 10 bases between. The CDR3 sequence: CASRVIGQETQYF. CDR3 in DNA: TGCGCCAGCAGGGTTATCGGGCAAGAGACCCAGTACTTC.

This chain joins TRBV12-3 or TRBV12-4 and TRBJ2-1; tentatively, D is TRBD2 (5 bases). V was cut by 7 bases and J by 1 base, with 20 bases left in between. The CDR3 contains 17 residues. CDR3 bases: TGTGCCAGCACCACGTATGGACGACTAAATTCCTACAATGAGCAGTTCTTC. Amino acid sequence: CASTTYGRLNSYNEQFF.

This clonotype was observed a few times. The gene calls are TRBV5-1 and TRBJ2-7; D remains unclear. Germline V gene sequence: CDR1 SGHRS, CDR2 YFSETQ. The CDR3 spans 15 residues. With 0 bases removed from V and 5 bases from J, the gap between germline ends came to 15 bases. CDR3 coding DNA: TGCGCCAGCAGCTTGGAGGTGGTCAAGACGCACGAGCAGTACTTC. Translating gives CASSLEVVKTHEQYF.

The chain is built from TRBV20-1 and TRBJ1-6; a possible D gene is TRBD1 (6 bases). V lost 2 bases and J lost 7, with 15 bases in between. Germline V gene sequence: CDR1 DFQATT, CDR2 SNEGSKA (reference sequence). This CDR3 contains 15 residues. This CDR3 reads CSARPTGIYNSPLHF. In DNA form, the CDR3 reads TGCAGTGCTAGACCCACAGGGATATACAATTCACCCCTCCACTTT.

This clonotype was seen more than once but under ten times. This chain uses TRBV28 with TRBJ2-3; D perhaps matches TRBD1 (5 bases). This CDR3 contains 13 residues. Germline loops: CDR1 MDHEN, CDR2 SYDVKM. V was clipped by 7 bases and J by 8 bases, with 16 bases between them. CDR3 residues: CASTISEGVTQYF. The CDR3 DNA is TGTGCCAGCACCATATCAGAAGGGGTTACGCAGTATTTT.

The table lists this clonotype with a few counts. The chain has TRBV9 and TRBJ1-1, with unresolved D. In germline, CDR1 is SGDLS, CDR2 YYNGEE. V was trimmed by 2 bases and J by 11 bases, leaving 16 bases between them. CDR3 length: 13 amino acids. The DNA for the CDR3 is TGTGCCAGCAGCGTGGCGGTAGAAGGGAACGCTTTCTTT. Translation gives CASSVAVEGNAFF.

J is TRBJ2-1 and V is TRBV27, with D possibly TRBD2 on 5 matching bases. CDR1 is MNHEY and CDR2 is SMNVEV in the germline V gene (reference sequence). V lost 3 bases and J lost 0, with 9 bases in between. The CDR3 is 15 amino acids. DNA of the CDR3: TGTGCCAGCAGTTTTGAGCGGAGCTCCTACAATGAGCAGTTCTTC. Encoded protein: CASSFERSSYNEQFF.

This clonotype was detected a few times. V and J are TRBV7-2 and TRBJ2-3; D might be TRBD1 (5 bases). CDR1 and CDR2 from the germline V gene are SGHTA and FQGNSA. CDR3 length: 15 amino acids. The V end was cut by 1 base, the J end by 1 base, with 9 bases between. In DNA form, the CDR3 reads TGTGCCAGCAGCTTAGTAGTAGGGGGCACAGATACGCAGTATTTT. Residues: CASSLVVGGTDTQYF.

This clonotype has just a few counts. The rearrangement joins TRBV28 to TRBJ2-3; D might be TRBD2 (5 bases). The CDR3 is 17 amino acids. The V gene lost 5 bases and the J gene lost 5 bases, with 23 bases spanning the gap. Germline values: CDR1 MDHEN, CDR2 SYDVKM. DNA of the CDR3: TGTGCCAGCAGTCCTCCCGGTGCCCGGACTTTAGGAGATACGCAGTATTTT. Residues: CASSPPGARTLGDTQYF.

The rearrangement uses TRBV29-1 and TRBJ2-3; 10 nucleotides align to TRBD2. This CDR3 has 15 residues. Germline-derived CDR1 and CDR2 are SQVTM and ANQGSEA. J was trimmed by 4 bases and V by 1 base; bases with no gene match: 5. CDR3 sequence reads: CSVEATSGNPDTQYF. The CDR3 nucleotides are TGCAGCGTTGAAGCTACTAGCGGGAATCCAGATACGCAGTATTTT.

This clonotype was counted only a few times. The V and J genes are TRBV5-1 and TRBJ2-1; the match to TRBD1 covers 7 bases. Looked up from germline, CDR1 is SGHRS and CDR2 is YFSETQ. This CDR3 comprises 17 residues. V lost 4 bases and J lost 5; bases outside the gene matches: 15. The chain's CDR3 is CASSAQVSPQGDNEQFF. CDR3 bases: TGCGCCAGCAGCGCTCAAGTGTCACCCCAGGGGGACAATGAGCAGTTCTTC.

This clonotype was found many times. The V call is TRBV3-1, the J call TRBJ1-5; weak D call: TRBD1 (5 bases). In germline, CDR1 is LGHDT, CDR2 YNNKEL (reference sequence). The CDR3 spans 15 residues. V shed 4 bases and J shed 4 bases, with 14 bases lying between them. CDR3 in amino acids: CASSRGGSENQPQHF. The CDR3 DNA reads as TGTGCCAGCAGCCGGGGGGGTTCGGAGAATCAGCCCCAGCATTTT. Using reference TRBV3-1 and TRBJ1-5 for the parts outside the CDR3, the full variable domain is DTAVSQTPKYLVTQMGNDKSIKCEQNLGHDTMYWYKQDSKKFLKIMFSYNNKELIINETVPNRFSPKSPDKAHLNLHINSLELGDSAVYFCASSRGGSENQPQHFGDGTRLSIL.

The chain uses TRBV20-1 and TRBJ2-5; D perhaps matches TRBD1 (6 bases). The V gene's germline CDR1 is DFQATT and CDR2 SNEGSKA (reference sequence). V was clipped by 5 bases and J by 5 bases, with 21 bases between them. CDR3 length: 15 amino acids. This chain's CDR3 is CSAGRGWHLEETQYF. CDR3 bases: TGCAGTGCTGGAAGGGGGTGGCACCTTGAGGAGACCCAGTACTTC.

This clonotype was picked up many times. This rearrangement joins TRBV7-3 to TRBJ1-2; D gene unclear. The V end was cut by 5 bases, the J end by 10 bases, with 14 bases between. There are 12 residues in the CDR3. CDR1 is SGHTA, CDR2 FQGTGA, per germline. The CDR3 coding sequence is TGTGCCAGCAGCCTAGCTGGAGATGACTACACCTTC. Protein sequence: CASSLAGDDYTF.

The sample holds many counts of this clonotype. The rearrangement links TRBV11-2 to TRBJ1-1, with 7 bases identical to TRBD1. Germline-derived CDR1 and CDR2 are SGHAT and FQNNGV. CDR3 length equals 13 residues. The J segment lost 10 bases and the V segment lost 4 bases, leaving 9 bases of the junction unmatched. This CDR3 reads CASSSMNQGGAFF. CDR3 bases: TGTGCCAGCAGCTCGATGAACCAGGGGGGAGCTTTCTTT. Full variable domain (missing parts from reference TRBV11-2 and TRBJ1-1): EAGVAQSPRYKIIEKRQSVAFWCNPISGHATLYWYQQILGQGPKLLIQFQNNGVVDDSQLPKDRFSAERLKGVDSTLKIQPAKLEDSAVYLCASSSMNQGGAFFGQGTRLTVV.

This clonotype has only one observation. CDR3 bases: TGTGCCTGGTCCCGGGACGCGAGCTCCTACGAGCAGTACTTC. Residues: CAWSRDASSYEQYF. The chain carries TRBV30 and TRBJ2-7; the D gene could be TRBD1 or TRBD2 (5 bases each). This CDR3 spans 14 amino acids. V gave up 5 bases and J gave up 0 bases, with 14 bases separating them. Germline lookup yields CDR1 GTSNPN and CDR2 SVGIG (reference sequence).

The sample holds a few counts of this clonotype. The chain employs TRBV6-1 and TRBJ2-6, with D possibly TRBD1 on 6 matching bases. Germline V CDR1 and CDR2: MNHNS, SASEGT. Trimming stripped 11 bases from V and 0 bases from J, with 14 bases between. The CDR3 sequence is 15 residues long. CDR3 sequence (DNA): TGTGCCGCGGCCCTGGACAGCTCTGGGGCCAACGTCCTGACTTTC. Protein sequence: CAAALDSSGANVLTF.

This clonotype was counted between two and nine times. V usage is TRBV6-5 and J usage is TRBJ1-5, with D possibly TRBD1 on 6 matching bases. V lost 4 bases and J lost 7, with 11 bases in between. The CDR3 is 13 residues long. Per germline, CDR1 MNHEY and CDR2 SVGAGI. CDR3 protein: CASSFGTKQPQHF. The CDR3 DNA is TGTGCCAGCAGTTTCGGGACAAAACAGCCCCAGCATTTT.